This is a list of T cell receptor beta chains from one sample in a study of blood T cell repertoires in COVID-19. Clones were read by immunoSEQ multiplex PCR, and TCRdb kept only the in-frame ones, dropping some. In the table there are around 300,000 clones, roughly 89% of which are singletons. Sequencing was performed on PBMCs or T cells enriched from blood (not recorded which). The receptors here all came from an older woman who had recovered from COVID-19. Both conserved end residues are part of each CDR3. A D gene is named only where the DNA matches it firmly. Rows may omit the clone size; those that give it use once, few, many or a size class.

j_gene: TRBJ1-1; d_gene: .; abundance: .; v_gene: TRBV2; CDR3aa: CATSGLRDTEAFF; CDR3nt: TGTGCCACCTCCGGACTACGCGACACTGAAGCTTTCTTT
j_gene: TRBJ1-5; d_gene: .; abundance: .; v_gene: TRBV6-4; CDR3aa: CASSEEVNQPQHF; CDR3nt: TGTGCCAGCAGTGAGGAGGTCAATCAGCCCCAGCATTTT
j_gene: TRBJ2-2; d_gene: TRBD2; abundance: .; v_gene: TRBV11-2; CDR3aa: CASSLGGGTGELFF; CDR3nt: TGTGCCAGCAGCTTAGGGGGGGGCACCGGGGAGCTGTTTTTT
j_gene: TRBJ2-1; d_gene: TRBD2; abundance: .; v_gene: TRBV28; CDR3aa: CASTAGGNEQFF; CDR3nt: TGTGCCAGCACCGCGGGGGGTAATGAGCAGTTCTTC
j_gene: TRBJ2-1; d_gene: .; abundance: .; v_gene: TRBV10-3; CDR3aa: CAIRDSNEQFF; CDR3nt: TGTGCCATCAGGGACAGTAATGAGCAGTTCTTC
j_gene: TRBJ1-3; d_gene: .; abundance: .; v_gene: TRBV14; CDR3aa: CASSQDFSRTGNTIYF; CDR3nt: TGTGCCAGCAGCCAAGATTTTTCGAGAACTGGAAACACCATATATTTT
j_gene: TRBJ1-2; d_gene: .; abundance: .; v_gene: TRBV20-1; CDR3aa: CSASPARLYPHGYTF; CDR3nt: TGCAGTGCTAGTCCCGCCAGGCTATATCCCCATGGCTACACCTTC
j_gene: TRBJ1-2; d_gene: .; abundance: .; v_gene: TRBV19; CDR3aa: CASSTPDRRGYTF; CDR3nt: TGTGCCAGTAGTACCCCCGACAGACGGGGCTACACCTTC
j_gene: TRBJ2-1; d_gene: .; abundance: .; v_gene: TRBV11-2; CDR3aa: CASSPYNEQFF; CDR3nt: TGTGCCAGCAGCCCTTACAATGAGCAGTTCTTC
j_gene: TRBJ2-1; d_gene: .; abundance: .; v_gene: TRBV18; CDR3aa: CASSPRVAEEQFF; CDR3nt: TGTGCCAGCTCACCACGAGTAGCGGAGGAGCAGTTCTTC
j_gene: TRBJ2-1; d_gene: TRBD2; abundance: .; v_gene: TRBV7-3; CDR3aa: CASSPTSGGYNEQFF; CDR3nt: TGTGCCAGCAGCCCCACTAGCGGGGGATACAATGAGCAGTTCTTC
j_gene: TRBJ2-7; d_gene: TRBD2; abundance: .; v_gene: TRBV30; CDR3aa: CAWSLGTSGRNEQYF; CDR3nt: TGTGCCTGGAGTCTCGGGACTAGCGGGAGAAACGAGCAGTACTTC
j_gene: TRBJ2-5; d_gene: .; abundance: .; v_gene: TRBV19; CDR3aa: CASNPSGQETQYF; CDR3nt: TGTGCCAGTAACCCTTCGGGACAAGAGACCCAGTACTTC
j_gene: TRBJ1-5; d_gene: .; abundance: .; v_gene: TRBV11-2; CDR3aa: CASSLGPRSNQPQHF; CDR3nt: TGTGCCAGCAGCTTAGGACCTAGGAGCAATCAGCCCCAGCATTTT
j_gene: TRBJ2-1; d_gene: TRBD1; abundance: .; v_gene: TRBV7-9; CDR3aa: CASSSRQGGDNEQFF; CDR3nt: TGTGCCAGCAGCTCACGACAGGGTGGAGACAATGAGCAGTTCTTC
j_gene: TRBJ1-1; d_gene: TRBD1; abundance: .; v_gene: TRBV10-3; CDR3aa: CAIRGTGAGREAFF; CDR3nt: TGTGCCATCAGAGGGACAGGGGCCGGGAGGGAAGCTTTCTTT
j_gene: TRBJ1-1; d_gene: .; abundance: once; v_gene: TRBV19; CDR3aa: CASSIAGGGNTEAFF; CDR3nt: TGTGCCAGTAGTATTGCTGGGGGGGGAAACACTGAAGCTTTCTTT